These T cell receptor beta chains were read from a single sample in a study of glioma-infiltrating T cells. TCRdb analysed the multiplex PCR reads with MiXCR anew, one entry per CDR3 protein. The sample consists of roughly 190,000 distinct CDR3 sequences, around 30% of them appearing once. The sample taken for sequencing was glioma tissue, nonneoplastic brain tissue, or PBMCs (not recorded which). All receptors come from a human donor with low-grade glioma or glioblastoma, undergoing nonglioma brain surgery, or in good health (not recorded which). Both conserved end residues are part of each CDR3.

length	J	V	CDR3
16	TRBJ2-3	TRBV30	CAWSLGGPDRTDTQYF
14	TRBJ2-7	TRBV3-1	CASSEGLGSYEQYF
13	TRBJ2-2	TRBV29-1	CSAHWGGAGELFF
14	TRBJ2-1	TRBV6-2/TRBV6-3	CASSYRLEYNEQFF
16	TRBJ1-5	TRBV4-1	CASSSYLDRAQPPQHF
15	TRBJ2-1	TRBV7-8	CASSPPPRLWRRQFF
15	TRBJ2-2	TRBV29-1	CSVTGLAADTGELFF
15	TRBJ2-3	TRBV28	CASSFDLAGEDTQYF
15	TRBJ1-5	TRBV19	CASSIARGSNQPQHF
19	TRBJ1-2	TRBV6-6	CASSYLGTGLWLQTYGYTF
12	TRBJ1-1	TRBV19	CASSMGWTEAFF
12	TRBJ1-5	TRBV29-1	CSVGQEDQPQHF
17	TRBJ2-6	TRBV18	CASSPSQLAEGANVLTF
12	TRBJ1-1	TRBV5-6	CASSFSRTEAFF
15	TRBJ1-1	TRBV3-1	CASSQGSGGRTEAFF
14	TRBJ1-6	TRBV7-2	CASSLGIYNSPLHF
15	TRBJ2-5	TRBV2	CASSERQAIQETQYF
16	TRBJ1-5	TRBV19	CASSIEGQSPYQPQHF
23	TRBJ2-1	TRBV25-1	CASSEPTGTSGNQARSSYNEQFF
15	TRBJ2-7	TRBV6-5	CASSSAEFRAYEQYF
13	TRBJ1-5	TRBV7-9	CASSLTSDQPQHF
15	TRBJ2-5	TRBV4-2	CASSQIGEVEETQYF
14	TRBJ2-7	TRBV4-3	CASSPGTSIYEQYF
13	TRBJ1-6	TRBV29-1	CSARIGGDSPLHF
15	TRBJ1-2	TRBV27	CASRTIYRDSYGYTF
15	TRBJ1-4	TRBV7-8	CASSLVGGFDEKLFF
14	TRBJ2-3	TRBV11-1	CASSFRAGVDTQYF
14	TRBJ1-2	TRBV6-2/TRBV6-3	CASSPGQGGSGYTF
15	TRBJ1-2	TRBV27	CASSVAGTGTYGYTF
17	TRBJ2-1	TRBV7-9	CASSPERGRGNFNEQFF
13	TRBJ2-7	TRBV6-2/TRBV6-3	CASSYSAGYEQYF
13	TRBJ2-2	TRBV6-4	CASSETSTGELFF
14	TRBJ1-1	TRBV5-1	CASSYRTVNTEAFF
15	TRBJ2-3	TRBV9	CASSGAGGGADTQYF
16	TRBJ1-2	TRBV25-1	CASSESGGSTYYGYTF
15	TRBJ2-1	TRBV6-2/TRBV6-3	CASSYGHLRLNEQFF
13	TRBJ2-7	TRBV7-9	CASSQGQARGQYF
14	TRBJ2-1	TRBV19	CASIVPTGVGEQFF
11	TRBJ2-1	TRBV28	CASSFTGEQFF
13	TRBJ2-5	TRBV11-2	CASRLGNVETQYF
15	TRBJ2-5	TRBV25-1	CASSERALPGEAQYF
11	TRBJ1-2	TRBV30	CAWMKGYGYTF
11	TRBJ2-7	TRBV6-2/TRBV6-3	CATGNPGEQYF
13	TRBJ2-2	TRBV30	CAWKEGNTGELFF
13	TRBJ2-1	TRBV27	CASSGDSHNEHLF
15	TRBJ1-3	TRBV5-5	CASSLDLSAGNTIYF
20	TRBJ2-3	TRBV7-8	CASSLAVWRGRRSSTDTQYF
13	TRBJ1-2	TRBV6-1	CASSSTGDYGYTF
14	TRBJ2-3	TRBV4-1	CAGSQGAFSDTQYF
16	TRBJ2-7	TRBV20-1	CSARERLAGGPYEQYF
13	TRBJ2-7	TRBV12-3/TRBV12-4	CASSLGLSYEQYF
14	TRBJ2-3	TRBV7-7	CASSATGGGDTQYF
15	TRBJ2-5	TRBV3-1	CASSQGQRAGETQYF
18	TRBJ2-1	TRBV4-3	CASSQETSGSSSYNEQFF
16	TRBJ2-7	TRBV4-1	CASSRSGGTDSYEQYF